Each of the 20 T cell receptor beta chains below was sequenced from the same sample in a study of T cells in women clearing cervical HPV infection. The table came from immunoSEQ multiplex PCR; TCRdb's copy has only in-frame clones and leaves some out. The sample has approximately 18,000 clones. The specimen was blood buffy coat. These receptor sequences come from a woman aged 18 to 75 with a cervical HPV16 infection that either progressed to CIN3+ or cleared (not recorded which).

Note on this clone: With the read ending 3 residues before the CDR3 end, the germline J gene is used to fill in that end. This chain connects TRBV5-5 to TRBJ2-1; D might be TRBD1 (6 bases). The CDR3 covers 15 residues. V gave up 3 bases and J gave up 2 bases, with 12 bases separating them. CDR1 is SGHKS and CDR2 is YYEKEE in the germline V gene (reference sequence). CDR3 residues: CASSYRDTTYNEQFF. CDR3 DNA, as far as it was read: TGTGCCAGCAGCTACCGGGACACTACCTACAATGAG.

In regard to this clone: The DNA ends 3 residues before the CDR3 does, and the rest of the CDR3 is filled in from the germline J gene. The rearrangement joins TRBV20-1 to TRBJ1-5, with D possibly being TRBD1 (5 bases). The germline gives CDR1 DFQATT, CDR2 SNEGSKA (reference sequence). The length of the CDR3 is 14 residues. Between the trimmed V and J ends, which lost 7 bases and 9 bases, there was a span of 22 bases. The chain's CDR3 is CSVTKDTTSSPQHF. CDR3 bases read: TGCAGTGTCACAAAGGACACAACGTCCTCGCCC.

In regard to this clone: The CDR3 end falls 3 residues outside the read, so it is completed with the germline J gene. The V gene is TRBV5-1, the J gene TRBJ2-3; TRBD2 aligns across 11 bases. With 4 bases clipped from V and 0 bases from J, the junction kept 16 bases outside the gene matches. Germline CDR1 and CDR2: SGHRS and YFSETQ. The CDR3 has 20 residues. The sequenced part of the CDR3 DNA is TGCGCCAGCAGCCTCTTCCTAGCGGGGGGCTTACAGCTAAGCACAGATACG. It translates to CASSLFLAGGLQLSTDT. The entire CDR3 is CASSLFLAGGLQLSTDTQYF.

On this clone: The read terminates 3 residues ahead of where the CDR3 ends, so the germline J gene completes it. This rearrangement joins TRBV10-3 to TRBJ1-5, with a tentative D call TRBD1 (5 bases). The CDR3 runs to 16 residues. V lost 0 bases, J lost 0 bases, and 9 bases lay in between. The germline CDR1 and CDR2 sequences are ENHRY and SYGVKD. Partial CDR3 DNA: TGTGCCATCAGTGAGTCGAGACAGCATAGCAATCAGCCC. It is translated as CAISESRQHSNQP. The complete CDR3 sequence is CAISESRQHSNQPQHF.

Remarks on this clone: The read terminates 3 residues before the CDR3 end, so the remaining end is supplied by the germline J gene. This chain uses TRBV20-1 with TRBJ1-6; the D gene is possibly TRBD1 (5 bases). The CDR3 extends over 15 amino acids. Germline V gene sequence: CDR1 DFQATT, CDR2 SNEGSKA (reference sequence). Trimming cost V 2 bases and J 8 bases, with 16 bases left between them. This chain's CDR3 is CSARLRVSGDSPLHF. The sequenced part of the CDR3 DNA is TGCAGTGCTAGACTCAGGGTTAGTGGGGATTCACCC.

A word on this clone: From the germline J gene comes the end of the CDR3, since the read stops 3 residues before it. The chain carries TRBV2 and TRBJ2-7; D remains ambiguous. Trimming took off 3 bases at V and 3 bases at J, with 12 bases between the two ends. The CDR3 has 14 amino acids. Looked up from germline, CDR1 is SNHLY and CDR2 is FYNNEI. CDR3 DNA (partial): TGTGCCAGCAGTGATCCACAGCCACTCTACGAG. This codes for CASSDPQPLYE. The entire CDR3 reads CASSDPQPLYEQYF. Based on the CDR3 plus reference TRBV2 and TRBJ2-7, the full variable domain is EPEVTQTPSHQVTQMGQEVILRCVPISNHLYFYWYRQILGQKVEFLVSFYNNEISEKSEIFDDQFSVERPDGSNFTLKIRSTKLEDSAMYFCASSDPQPLYEQYFGPGTRLTVT.

Note on this clone: The CDR3 is cut off 3 residues early in the read; its end comes from the germline J gene. The chain uses TRBV5-1 and TRBJ2-3; D is unresolved. V dropped 0 bases and J dropped 0 bases, with 14 bases sitting between them. Per the germline V gene, CDR1 is SGHRS and CDR2 is YFSETQ. This CDR3 region has 17 residues. The CDR3 bases that were read are TGCGCCAGCAGCTTGGCCGCCAGCGTACCCAGCACAGATACG. This sequence encodes CASSLAASVPSTDT. The full-length CDR3 reads as CASSLAASVPSTDTQYF.

CDR3 residues: CASSSLAFTDTYTF. CDR3 bases read: TGTGCCAGCAGCTCCCTAGCCTTCACAGATACC. The chain links TRBV7-2 to TRBJ1-2; D not resolved. The read terminates 3 residues before the CDR3 end, so the remaining end is supplied by the germline J gene. The CDR3 runs to 14 residues. The V gene's germline CDR1 is SGHTA and CDR2 FQGNSA.

Measured by frequency, this clone is medium-sized. The read ends 3 residues shy of where the CDR3 ends; the end is completed using the germline J gene. The chain combines TRBV5-1 with TRBJ1-6, with TRBD1 identical over 7 bases. V trimming: 0 bases; J trimming: 10 bases; junction bases outside the gene matches: 4. Looked up from germline, CDR1 is SGHRS and CDR2 is YFSETQ. This CDR3 is built from 14 residues. The CDR3 DNA, read in part, is TGCGCCAGCAGCTTGGTACAGGGGAAGTCACCC. Translating it yields CASSLVQGKSP. The whole CDR3 region reads CASSLVQGKSPLHF.

About this clone: Sequencing ends 3 residues short of the CDR3 end; the germline J gene provides the rest. The chain combines TRBV29-1 with TRBJ2-3, with a tentative D call TRBD2 (6 bases). CDR1 and CDR2 (germline): SQVTM, ANQGSEA. The CDR3 spans 12 residues. CDR3 protein: CSAGAGRETQYF. The covered CDR3 bases are TGCAGCGCAGGAGCGGGCCGCGAGACG.

Regarding this clone: The read terminates 3 residues before the CDR3 end, so the remaining end is supplied by the germline J gene. The rearrangement joins TRBV30 to TRBJ2-7; 8 bases map to TRBD1. V was pared by 5 bases and J by 5 bases, with 5 bases of the junction left unmatched. This CDR3 region has 12 residues. Germline lookup yields CDR1 GTSNPN and CDR2 SVGIG (reference sequence). CDR3 sequence: CAWLGQGHEQYF. The sequenced CDR3 bases are TGTGCCTGGTTAGGACAGGGCCACGAG.

Details on this clone: The CDR3 goes on 3 residues after the read ends, and that part is filled in from the germline J gene. V is TRBV30 and J is TRBJ1-2; tentatively, D is TRBD1 (6 bases). CDR1 and CDR2 from the germline V gene are GTSNPN and SVGIG (reference sequence). The CDR3 has 15 residues. CDR3 bases read: TGTGCCTGGACTTCTAGCGGGGGGGCCCCAGATACC. Its translation: CAWTSSGGAPDT. The CDR3 as a whole reads CAWTSSGGAPDTYTF.

Incomplete CDR3 DNA: TGTGCCAGCAGCTCATTCCGGGACAGACAAGAGACC. Protein sequence: CASSSFRDRQET. The CDR3 as a whole reads CASSSFRDRQETQYF. The chain carries TRBV11-2 and TRBJ2-5; 7 nucleotides line up with TRBD1. The read stops 3 residues short of the end of the CDR3; the missing end is completed from the germline J gene. This CDR3 region has 15 residues. V lost 4 bases and J lost 2; bases outside the gene matches: 7. CDR1 is SGHAT, CDR2 FQNNGV, per germline.

With respect to this clone: The CDR3 end falls 3 residues outside the read, so it is completed with the germline J gene. This chain connects TRBV19 to TRBJ2-7, with 12 bases matching TRBD2. The CDR3 is 17 amino acids. Germline lookup yields CDR1 LNHDA and CDR2 SQIVND (reference sequence). The trim removed 0 bases at V and 4 bases at J, leaving 7 bases unmatched. The CDR3: CASSIDLLGLAGYEQYF. The part of the CDR3 DNA that was read is TGTGCCAGTAGTATAGATCTACTAGGACTAGCGGGATACGAG. Full variable domain (missing parts from reference TRBV19 and TRBJ2-7): DGGITQSPKYLFRKEGQNVTLSCEQNLNHDAMYWYRQDPGQGLRLIYYSQIVNDFQKGDIAEGYSVSREKKESFPLTVTSAQKNPTAFYLCASSIDLLGLAGYEQYFGPGTRLTVT.

In regard to this clone: The read is 3 residues too short to cover the CDR3 end, so that end is filled in from the germline J gene. The chain uses TRBV18 and TRBJ2-5; tentatively, D is TRBD1 (5 bases). The germline V gene encodes CDR1 KGHSH and CDR2 LQKENI. Trimming left V 0 bases short and J 2 bases short, with 13 bases between. The CDR3 length is 16 residues. The CDR3 reads CASSPPSNRQQETQYF. The DNA read from the CDR3 is TGTGCCAGCTCACCACCTTCCAATCGACAGCAAGAGACC.

Note on this clone: The CDR3 is cut off 3 residues early in the read; its end comes from the germline J gene. V gene TRBV30 combines with J gene TRBJ1-2, with a tentative D call TRBD1 (5 bases). The CDR3 consists of 19 residues. CDR1 is GTSNPN, CDR2 SVGIG, per germline (reference sequence). The part of the CDR3 DNA that was read is TGTGCCTGGATCGCCCCGGGACTAGCGGGGGGGAGCTCCTACAATGAC. It encodes CAWIAPGLAGGSSYND. The CDR3 reads in full as CAWIAPGLAGGSSYNDYTF.

In regard to this clone: Read sequence stops 3 residues before the CDR3 end, and the germline J gene provides the missing end. The chain links TRBV18 to TRBJ2-1, with 11 bases identical to TRBD1. V gave up 8 bases and J gave up 3 bases; unmatched junction bases: 3. Germline CDR1 is KGHSH and CDR2 is LQKENI. CDR3 length: 14 amino acids. The CDR3: CASLGTGGYNEQFF. The sequenced CDR3 bases are TGTGCCAGCCTTGGGACAGGGGGCTACAATGAG.

Concerning this clone itself: Coverage ceases 3 residues before the CDR3 finishes, and the germline J gene fills in the end. This chain connects TRBV20-1 to TRBJ2-1; 14 bases map to TRBD2. Germline values: CDR1 DFQATT, CDR2 SNEGSKA (reference sequence). This CDR3 spans 18 amino acids. After removal of 5 bases from V and 0 bases from J, the junction contained 9 bases not matched to a gene. The CDR3 loop is CSALSGTSGGPSYNEQFF. The part of the CDR3 DNA that was read is TGCAGTGCTCTTTCCGGGACTAGCGGGGGCCCCTCCTACAATGAG.

As for this clone: The CDR3 end falls 3 residues outside the read, so it is completed with the germline J gene. The chain uses TRBV20-1 and TRBJ2-3; TRBD1 matches 10 bases. The CDR3 is made up of 13 amino acids. Germline V gene data show CDR1 as DFQATT and CDR2 as SNEGSKA (reference sequence). The part of the CDR3 DNA that was read is TGCAGTGTCCTGGGACAGGGGATCGGGACG. Residues: CSVLGQGIGT. The whole CDR3 is CSVLGQGIGTQYF.

The CDR3 region is CASSLAGQGEEKLFF. The sequenced part of the CDR3 DNA is TGCGCCAGCAGCTTGGCAGGACAGGGGGAGGAAAAG. This chain joins TRBV5-1 and TRBJ2-2, with 10 bases matching TRBD1. Read sequence stops 3 residues before the CDR3 end, and the germline J gene provides the missing end. The V gene's germline CDR1 is SGHRS and CDR2 YFSETQ. This CDR3 is built from 15 residues.